This TCR beta chain was captured by sequencing in a study of cytomegalovirus exposure and HLA in healthy donors. CDR1 and CDR2 (germline): MNHNS, SASEGT. V was clipped by 1 base and J by 3 bases, with 7 bases between them. This CDR3 contains 14 residues. Comment on this clone: The target antigen is unknown.

PCR used 60 Vbeta primers and 13 Jbeta primers. Method: immunoSEQ multiplex PCR; TCRdb's copy keeps in-frame clones and lacks some. The profile shows 150,000 to 200,000 clones, about three quarters of them singletons. General study points: Earlier results showed most TCR beta V segments being productive about 90% or about 30% of the time. Reports state that TCR beta sequences accurately predicted most subjects' HLA-A and HLA-B alleles.

This receptor was obtained from a woman between 40 and 55 years old in good health and CMV-seropositive. Sequencing used PBMCs. J is TRBJ1-5 and V is TRBV6-1; no clear D. CDR3 residues: CASSEDLNNQPQHF. The DNA of the CDR3 is TGTGCCAGCAGTGAAGACCTAAACAATCAGCCCCAGCATTTT.